This T cell receptor beta chain was obtained from a study of blood T cell repertoires in COVID-19. Study-level background: There were acute and convalescent COVID-19 samples, and they came from the United States, Italy and Spain. Sample material is recorded as cDNA or gDNA derived from T cells, B-cell-depleted T cells, or PBMCs.

Original processing notes: Estimates of nucleated cell counts were drawn from the amplification of reference gene primers. Measured with immunoSEQ multiplex PCR; TCRdb has only the in-frame clones, and not every one. That table gives V, J and clone size, and the DNA gave D and trimming. Found here are 35,000 to 50,000 clones, roughly 86% of them singletons; the top ten hold 55% to 60%. The TCR was taken from a man between 65 and 85 years old with acute or convalescent COVID-19. Source material: peripheral blood.

CDR3 bases: TGTGCCAGTAGTGATGACAGGGTAGGAGAAAAACTGTTTTTT. Its translation: CASSDDRVGEKLFF. V usage is TRBV19 and J usage is TRBJ1-4; 7 bases are a match to TRBD1. CDR1 LNHDA and CDR2 SQIVND come from the germline V gene (reference sequence). Trimming removed 5 bases from V and 8 bases from J; junction bases left unmatched: 8. This CDR3 region has 14 residues.